One and the same sample provided the 16 T cell receptor beta chains below, sequenced in a study of spatial heterogeneity in lung cancer. Time point of the sample: sample taken at primary tumor resection. TCRdb passed the 5' RACE reads through MiXCR, listing each CDR3 protein once. Among 60,000 to 75,000 distinct CDR3 sequences listed, approximately 6% were seen once. Sequencing was performed on PBMCs, taken at surgery. These receptors came from a female donor with early-stage non-small cell lung cancer.

This clonotype appeared many times. The V and J genes are TRBV19 and TRBJ1-2, with D perhaps TRBD1 (6 bases). Germline V gene data show CDR1 as LNHDA and CDR2 as SQIVND (reference sequence). V lost 3 bases to trimming and J lost 8 bases, with 13 bases between them. This CDR3 is built from 13 residues. Written as DNA, the CDR3 is TGTGCCAGTAGTATTGGGGCAGGGGTCGGCTACACCTTC. As protein: CASSIGAGVGYTF.

This clonotype was counted only a few times. The genes are TRBV20-1 and TRBJ1-1; TRBD1 might be the D (5 bases). V lost 1 base to trimming and J lost 5 bases, with 11 bases between them. The CDR3 runs to 13 residues. Looked up from germline, CDR1 is DFQATT and CDR2 is SNEGSKA (reference sequence). The CDR3 nucleotides read TGCAGTGCTAGAGGAGGGGAGGATACTGAAGCTTTCTTT. It specifies CSARGGEDTEAFF.

The sample holds many counts of this clonotype. V gene TRBV29-1 combines with J gene TRBJ1-1; D is unclear. The CDR3 contains 13 residues. CDR1 is SQVTM and CDR2 is ANQGSEA in the germline V gene. Trimming took off 4 bases at V and 0 bases at J, with 9 bases between the two ends. The CDR3 nucleotides are TGCAGCGTTGCAGGAGAACTGAACACTGAAGCTTTCTTT. This gives the protein CSVAGELNTEAFF.

This clonotype was seen many times. The chain links TRBV10-2 to TRBJ2-3; D call uncertain. V lost 5 bases, J lost 8 bases, and 11 bases lay in between. This CDR3 has 12 residues. CDR1 and CDR2 from the germline V gene are WSHSY and SAAADI. The CDR3 protein is CASSPSFGTQYF. The CDR3 bases are TGCGCCAGCAGTCCTTCCTTCGGTACGCAGTATTTT.

This clonotype has a count of ten or more. The gene calls are TRBV15 and TRBJ1-1; no clear D. From germline, CDR1 is LNHNV and CDR2 YYDKDF (reference sequence). V lost 6 bases and J lost 0, with 8 bases in between. CDR3 length: 13 amino acids. DNA of the CDR3: TGTGCCACCAGGCGAACAGTGAACACTGAAGCTTTCTTT. As protein: CATRRTVNTEAFF.

In this sample, this clonotype turned up a few times. CDR3 sequence reads: CASSPNQGLYTGELFF. The CDR3 nucleotides read TGTGCCAGCAGCCCGAACCAGGGGCTGTACACCGGGGAGCTGTTTTTT. The J gene is TRBJ2-2, the V gene TRBV12-3 or TRBV12-4; D possibly corresponds to TRBD1 (6 bases). Trimming took 6 bases from V and 3 from J, leaving 17 bases between them. The CDR3 has 16 amino acids.

The chain employs TRBV6-1 and TRBJ2-5, with 14 nucleotides matching TRBD2. The CDR3 runs to 18 residues. J was trimmed by 6 bases and V by 5 bases; bases with no gene match: 14. Germline lookup yields CDR1 MNHNS and CDR2 SASEGT. The CDR3 here is CASSLPGTSGRVGKTQYF. DNA for the CDR3: TGTGCCAGCAGTCTACCCGGGACTAGCGGGAGAGTAGGAAAGACCCAGTACTTC.

V is TRBV28 and J is TRBJ2-7; TRBD1 matches 7 bases. Germline V lookup: CDR1 MDHEN, CDR2 SYDVKM. The V and J ends lost 6 bases and 3 bases, in that order; junction bases with no gene match: 5. This CDR3 region has 13 residues. The CDR3 loop is CASRGAGGYEQYF. The CDR3 nucleotides read TGTGCCAGCAGGGGGGCAGGGGGCTACGAGCAGTACTTC.

This clonotype was seen repeatedly, ten times or more. The V and J genes are TRBV28 and TRBJ2-7, with 7 bases that match TRBD2. The trim removed 6 bases at V and 0 bases at J, leaving 8 bases unmatched. This CDR3 is built from 15 residues. The V gene's germline CDR1 is MDHEN and CDR2 SYDVKM. CDR3 DNA: TGTGCCAGCAGGCACCTGACTAGCAGCTCCTACGAGCAGTACTTC. Amino acids: CASRHLTSSSYEQYF. The full variable domain, rest sourced from reference TRBV28 and TRBJ2-7, is DVKVTQSSRYLVKRTGEKVFLECVQDMDHENMFWYRQDPGLGLRLIYFSYDVKMKEKGDIPEGYSVSREKKERFSLILESASTNQTSMYLCASRHLTSSSYEQYFGPGTRLTVT.

CDR3 residues: CASSLSGTTTSSNQPQHF. The CDR3 DNA reads as TGTGCCAGCAGTTTATCCGGGACAACTACTTCTAGCAATCAGCCCCAGCATTTT. V usage is TRBV27 and J usage is TRBJ1-5; TRBD1 is a possible D gene (6 bases). This CDR3 has 18 amino acids. V was trimmed by 0 bases and J by 0 bases, leaving 15 bases between them. The germline gives CDR1 MNHEY, CDR2 SMNVEV (reference sequence).

The J gene is TRBJ2-3, the V gene TRBV20-1; 13 bases are a match to TRBD2. The J segment lost 3 bases and the V segment lost 5 bases, leaving 11 bases of the junction unmatched. This CDR3 has 17 residues. Germline V gene sequence: CDR1 DFQATT, CDR2 SNEGSKA (reference sequence). In nucleotides, the CDR3 is TGCAGTGCTCCTTTACTAGCGGGAGGGCCAGGGACAGATACGCAGTATTTT. It encodes CSAPLLAGGPGTDTQYF.

This clonotype showed up just a few times. This chain joins TRBV28 and TRBJ1-2; no clear D. Deletions cut 4 bases from V and 1 base from J, with 10 bases between. Germline V gives CDR1 MDHEN, CDR2 SYDVKM. The CDR3 totals 14 residues. CDR3 sequence reads: CASSSRTFNYGYTF. DNA of the CDR3: TGTGCCAGCAGTTCTCGGACTTTTAACTATGGCTACACCTTC.

In this sample, this clonotype turned up many times. This sequence joins TRBV9 and TRBJ2-3; D may be TRBD2 (5 bases). Germline V gene data show CDR1 as SGDLS and CDR2 as YYNGEE. V lost 0 bases to trimming and J lost 3 bases, with 20 bases between them. The CDR3 covers 18 residues. The CDR3 nucleotides read TGTGCCAGCAGCGTAGTCCCATTGGGCCCTTCGGGAACAGATACGCAGTATTTT. Translating it yields CASSVVPLGPSGTDTQYF. Full variable domain (remainder filled in from reference TRBV9 and TRBJ2-3): DSGVTQTPKHLITATGQRVTLRCSPRSGDLSVYWYQQSLDQGLQFLIQYYNGEERAKGNILERFSAQQFPDLHSELNLSSLELGDSALYFCASSVVPLGPSGTDTQYFGPGTRLTVL.

This clonotype was found a few times. V is TRBV28 and J is TRBJ1-5; tentatively, D is TRBD1 (6 bases). The V gene's germline CDR1 is MDHEN and CDR2 SYDVKM. V was clipped by 5 bases and J by 7 bases, with 18 bases between them. This CDR3 has 15 residues. CDR3 residues: CASSPKVGGEQPQHF. The DNA of the CDR3 is TGTGCCAGCAGTCCCAAGGTGGGGGGCGAGCAGCCCCAGCATTTT.

This clonotype was observed many times. V usage is TRBV6-2 or TRBV6-3 and J usage is TRBJ1-2; D ambiguous. Germline V lookup: CDR1 MNHEY, CDR2 SVGEGT. The V and J ends lost 10 bases and 4 bases respectively, with 16 bases between them. The CDR3 has 13 amino acids. CDR3: CATHLEVGYGYTF. The CDR3 DNA is TGTGCCACACACCTGGAAGTCGGCTATGGCTACACCTTC.

This clonotype was seen repeatedly, ten times or more. The V and J genes are TRBV5-6 and TRBJ2-7; the D is unclear. Trimming cost V 2 bases and J 2 bases, with 8 bases left between them. CDR3 length: 13 residues. The germline CDR1 and CDR2 sequences are SGHDT and YYEEEE. CDR3 residues: CASSLAVTYEQYF. Here the CDR3 DNA reads TGTGCCAGCAGCTTAGCAGTGACCTACGAGCAGTACTTC. Based on the CDR3 plus reference TRBV5-6 and TRBJ2-7, the full variable domain is DAGVTQSPTHLIKTRGQQVTLRCSPKSGHDTVSWYQQALGQGPQFIFQYYEEEERQRGNFPDRFSGHQFPNYSSELNVNALLLGDSALYLCASSLAVTYEQYFGPGTRLTVT.